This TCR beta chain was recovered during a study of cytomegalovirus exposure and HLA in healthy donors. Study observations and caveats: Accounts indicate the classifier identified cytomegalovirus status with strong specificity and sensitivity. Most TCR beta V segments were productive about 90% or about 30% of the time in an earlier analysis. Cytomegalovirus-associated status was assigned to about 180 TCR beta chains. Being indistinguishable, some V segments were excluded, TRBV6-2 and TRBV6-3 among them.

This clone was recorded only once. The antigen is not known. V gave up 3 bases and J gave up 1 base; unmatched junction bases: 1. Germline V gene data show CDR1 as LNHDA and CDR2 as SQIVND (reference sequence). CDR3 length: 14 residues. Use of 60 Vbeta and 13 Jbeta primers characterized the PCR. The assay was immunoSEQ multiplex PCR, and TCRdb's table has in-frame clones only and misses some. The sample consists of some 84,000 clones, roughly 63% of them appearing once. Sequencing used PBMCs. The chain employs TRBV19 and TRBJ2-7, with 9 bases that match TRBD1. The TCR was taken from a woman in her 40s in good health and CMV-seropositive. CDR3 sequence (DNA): TGTGCCAGTAGTATCGACAGGGGGTCCTACGAGCAGTACTTC. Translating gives CASSIDRGSYEQYF.